A selection of T cell receptor beta chains follows, all from one sample in a study of cytomegalovirus exposure and HLA in healthy donors. TCRdb keeps only in-frame clones here, not all; method: immunoSEQ multiplex PCR. Counted here are some 76,000 clones, about 94% occurring once; the ten biggest clones make up over 0.8%. The sequenced sample consisted of PBMCs. The receptors shown here come from a woman between 18 and 29 years old in good health and CMV-seronegative. Each CDR3 is given with its conserved first and last residue. A D gene is named only where the DNA matches it firmly. Not every row has a clone size; where given, it reads once, few, many or a size class.

clone_size	j_call	d_call	v_call	cdr3_aa	cdr3_nt
.	TRBJ1-1	.	TRBV25-1	CASEGIGVNTEAFF	TGTGCCAGTGAAGGCATAGGGGTGAACACTGAAGCTTTCTTT
.	TRBJ2-4	.	TRBV28	CASRTQGGQGNIQYF	TGTGCCAGCAGGACACAGGGGGGGCAGGGGAACATTCAGTACTTC
once	TRBJ2-2	TRBD1	TRBV2	CASRVDRVNTGELFF	TGTGCCAGCAGGGTGGACAGGGTAAACACCGGGGAGCTGTTTTTT
.	TRBJ1-1	TRBD1	TRBV27	CASSWTGMNTEAFF	TGTGCCAGCAGTTGGACAGGGATGAACACTGAAGCTTTCTTT
.	TRBJ1-2	TRBD1	TRBV25-1	CASSDPRDRNPYGYTF	TGTGCCAGCAGTGATCCCCGGGACAGGAACCCCTATGGCTACACCTTC
.	TRBJ1-3	TRBD1	TRBV14	CASSQGQGQGNTIYF	TGTGCCAGCAGCCAAGGACAGGGGCAAGGAAACACCATATATTTT
few	TRBJ2-1	.	TRBV6-4	CASSDSLDSDEQFF	TGTGCCAGCAGTGACTCCCTAGATAGCGATGAGCAGTTCTTC
.	TRBJ1-6	TRBD1	TRBV10-3	CAISEGGTSPLHF	TGTGCCATCAGTGAAGGGGGCACCTCACCCCTCCACTTT
.	TRBJ1-6	.	TRBV4-1	CASSPPNNSPLHF	TGCGCCAGCAGCCCCCCCAATAATTCACCCCTCCACTTT
.	TRBJ2-3	TRBD1	TRBV4-1	CASSRTGLDTQYF	TGCGCCAGCAGCCGGACAGGCTTAGATACGCAGTATTTT
.	TRBJ2-3	.	TRBV10-3	CAIAGSGTSDTQYF	TGTGCCATCGCCGGTTCTGGGACTTCGGATACGCAGTATTTT
.	TRBJ1-4	TRBD1	TRBV9	CASTKGQNNEKLFF	TGTGCCAGCACCAAGGGACAGAATAATGAAAAACTGTTTTTT
.	TRBJ1-2	.	TRBV7-9	CASSRTASHGYTF	TGTGCCAGCAGCCGGACAGCGTCCCACGGCTACACCTTC
.	TRBJ2-4	TRBD1	TRBV7-2	CASSSDRQGIAKNIQYF	TGTGCCAGCAGCTCCGATCGACAGGGAATAGCCAAAAACATTCAGTACTTC
.	TRBJ2-7	TRBD2	TRBV27	CASPTLVAGGSYEQYF	TGTGCCAGCCCTACACTTGTGGCGGGAGGGTCCTACGAGCAGTACTTC
.	TRBJ2-5	TRBD2	TRBV4-2	CASSQAGGTETQYF	TGTGCCAGCAGCCAGGCGGGGGGGACGGAGACCCAGTACTTC